This T cell receptor (beta chain) was recorded in a study of OX40 agonist ivuxolimab in advanced cancers. V lost 0 bases, J lost 5 bases, and 3 bases lay in between. The CDR3 consists of 12 residues. Germline V lookup: CDR1 SGHTS, CDR2 YDEGEE. TCRdb's table, derived via immunoSEQ multiplex PCR, lists solely in-frame clones and lacks some. The data show tens of thousands of clones, 80% to 90% seen once. The genes are TRBV5-8 and TRBJ2-1; D not resolved. The source is an adult with an advanced solid tumor such as melanoma, head and neck, liver or kidney cancer. Sequenced material: CD4+ or CD8+ T cells sorted from blood, taken in a trial of the OX40 agonist ivuxolimab. CDR3 coding DNA: TGTGCCAGCAGCTTGGTCAACAATGAGCAGTTCTTC. Protein sequence: CASSLVNNEQFF.